The following is a TCR beta chain sequence with its context. Its cognate antigen is unknown. Described time point: week 5, during vaccination. The vaccine gave 300 ug of a 20-mer mutant IDH1 peptide subcutaneously per dose. The CDR3 contains 16 residues. Trimming took 1 base from V and 5 from J; bases not matched to a gene: 10. Germline V gives CDR1 LNHNV, CDR2 YYDKDF (reference sequence). Repertoires were generated with immunoSEQ multiplex PCR, while TCRdb's copy carries only in-frame clones and drops some. The sample lists under 95,000 clones, about 91% occurring once. The entry originates in a study of a mutant IDH1 vaccine in newly diagnosed glioma.

This rearrangement joins TRBV15 to TRBJ2-7; 8 bases are shared with TRBD2. The TCR comes from a woman aged 45 to 65 with glioma. The sample in question was PBMCs, obtained from a glioma patient whose treatment included an IDH1 peptide vaccine. CDR3 DNA sequence: TGTGCCACCAGCAGAGTTCGAGCGGGAGCGAAGAACGAGCAGTACTTC. Protein: CATSRVRAGAKNEQYF.